This T cell receptor beta chain was retrieved from a study of blood T cell repertoires in COVID-19. In the authors' workflow: Reference gene primer amplification in the assay estimated nucleated cell counts. This table comes from immunoSEQ multiplex PCR, and its TCRdb copy is limited to in-frame clones, with some not included. The DNA was the basis for D and trimming; V, J and clone size are from that table. The table shows fewer than 350,000 clones, with 85% occurring only once. This clone has ten or more counts. The ends lost 4 bases at V and 0 bases at J; junction bases unmatched: 15. Germline values: CDR1 SGHDN, CDR2 FVKESK. The CDR3 length is 18 residues.

This TCR derives from a woman aged 45-65 years with active or convalescent COVID-19. The sequencing input was peripheral blood. V usage is TRBV14 and J usage is TRBJ2-7; 7 bases align to TRBD2. The CDR3 DNA is TGTGCCAGCAGCCCCCCGCGATCTCAGCGGGGAGGCTCCTACGAGCAGTACTTC. Protein: CASSPPRSQRGGSYEQYF.